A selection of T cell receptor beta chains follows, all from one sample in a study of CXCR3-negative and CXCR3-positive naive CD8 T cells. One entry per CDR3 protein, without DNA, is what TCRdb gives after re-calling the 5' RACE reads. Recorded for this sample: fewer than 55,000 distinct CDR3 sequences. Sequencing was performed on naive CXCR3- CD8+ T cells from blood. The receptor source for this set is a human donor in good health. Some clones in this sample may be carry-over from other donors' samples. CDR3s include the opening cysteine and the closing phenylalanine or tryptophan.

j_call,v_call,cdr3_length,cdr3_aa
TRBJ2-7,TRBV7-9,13,CASSLGDRDEQYF
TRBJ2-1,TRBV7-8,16,CASSDWGLAVYNEQFF
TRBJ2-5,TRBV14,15,CASSQEGTWGETQYF
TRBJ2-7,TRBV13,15,CASSPRSIGGYEQYF
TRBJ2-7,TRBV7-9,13,CASSFPRSYEQYF
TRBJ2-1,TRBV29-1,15,CSVEDLGGVYNEQFF
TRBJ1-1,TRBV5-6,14,CASSSRPGGTEAFF
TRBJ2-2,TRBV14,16,CASMEFGGDYTGELFF
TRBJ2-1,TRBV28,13,CASTLGYAGEQFF
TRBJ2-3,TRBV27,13,CASSSLLTDTQYF
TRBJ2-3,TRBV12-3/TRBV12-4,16,CASSPRTSGGKDTRYF
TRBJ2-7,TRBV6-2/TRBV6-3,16,CASSPLSLAKEREQYF
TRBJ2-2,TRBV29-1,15,CSVTDGTSGTGELFF
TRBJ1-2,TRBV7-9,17,CASSLAGGFVKNYGYTF
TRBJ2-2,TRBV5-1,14,CASMVALSGGELFF
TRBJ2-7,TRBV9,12,CASSLGENEQYF